The rows below give T cell receptor beta chains drawn from one sample of a study of T cell responses to AZD1222 COVID-19 vaccine. Measured with immunoSEQ multiplex PCR; TCRdb has only the in-frame clones, and not every one. Here the sample spans 45,000 or so clones, about nine tenths being singletons. Sequences were derived from peripheral blood, sampled 28 days after the second AZD1222 dose. These receptors came from an adult who received the AZD1222 COVID-19 vaccine. Both conserved end residues are part of each CDR3. A D gene is named only where the DNA matches it firmly. Rows may omit the clone size; those that give it use once, few, many or a size class.

d_call,clone_size,v_call,j_call,cdr3_nt,cdr3_aa
NA,NA,TRBV7-2,TRBJ1-1,TGTGCCAGCAGCTTAGAGGGTTTCACTGAAGCTTTCTTT,CASSLEGFTEAFF
NA,NA,TRBV10-2,TRBJ2-6,TGCGCCAGCAGTGAGTCCAGGGCCGGGGCCAACGTCCTGACTTTC,CASSESRAGANVLTF
TRBD2,NA,TRBV6-5,TRBJ2-7,TGTGCCAGCAGTTCACTAGCGGGGGGAGACTACGAGCAGTACTTC,CASSSLAGGDYEQYF
NA,NA,TRBV7-7,TRBJ2-7,TGTGCCAGCAGCTACAGGTTGGGGTCCTACGAGCAGTACTTC,CASSYRLGSYEQYF
NA,NA,TRBV7-8,TRBJ1-4,TGTGCCAGCAGCTTAGCGGCGCCGATGCCTTCAACTAATGAAAAACTGTTTTTT,CASSLAAPMPSTNEKLFF
NA,NA,TRBV9,TRBJ1-4,TGTGCCAGCAGTTTTGGGACCGGTAATGAAAAACTGTTTTTT,CASSFGTGNEKLFF
TRBD1,NA,TRBV7-6,TRBJ1-3,TGTGCCAGCAGCTTAGCCGGGACAGGGCAAGGAAACACCATATATTTT,CASSLAGTGQGNTIYF
TRBD1,NA,TRBV19,TRBJ1-1,TGTGCCAGTAGTACCCAGGGGGCTGAAGCTTTCTTT,CASSTQGAEAFF
NA,NA,TRBV19,TRBJ1-5,TGTGCCAGTAGTAATACAGGGATAAATCAGCCCCAGCATTTT,CASSNTGINQPQHF
NA,NA,TRBV10-3,TRBJ2-2,TGTGCCATCAGCGGGGGTCCCGGGGAGCTGTTTTTT,CAISGGPGELFF
NA,NA,TRBV13,TRBJ2-7,TGTGCCAGCAGCTTCCCAGGAGGAGACGGCGAGCAGTACTTC,CASSFPGGDGEQYF
NA,NA,TRBV7-2,TRBJ2-7,TGTGCCAGCAGCTTAGTAGCGGAATACGAGCAGTACTTC,CASSLVAEYEQYF
TRBD1,NA,TRBV6-5,TRBJ1-6,TGTGCCAGCAGTAGACAGGGCTTTGGTAATTCACCCCTCCACTTT,CASSRQGFGNSPLHF
NA,NA,TRBV5-6,TRBJ1-2,TGTGCCAGCAGCTTGACCCGCTCTAACTATGGCTACACCTTC,CASSLTRSNYGYTF
TRBD2,NA,TRBV2,TRBJ2-5,TGTGCCAGCAGTGAACTAGCGGGGGGCCTGTCGACCCAGTACTTC,CASSELAGGLSTQYF
TRBD1,few,TRBV18,TRBJ1-4,TGTGCCAGCTCACATGACAGGGCCGCTAATGAAAAACTGTTTTTT,CASSHDRAANEKLFF
NA,NA,TRBV19,TRBJ1-3,TGTGCCAGTAGTACCCCTGGGCCGGATCGAAACACCATATATTTT,CASSTPGPDRNTIYF
NA,NA,TRBV6-5,TRBJ2-5,TGTGCCAGCAGTTCCTCTCCTCCCGGGACCCAAGAGACCCAGTACTTC,CASSSSPPGTQETQYF
NA,once,TRBV9,TRBJ2-3,TGTGCCAGCAGTCCTTCTAGCACAGATACGCAGTATTTT,CASSPSSTDTQYF
NA,NA,TRBV19,TRBJ2-7,TGTGCCAGTAGTATAAGAGGGCCAGCCTACGAGCAGTACTTC,CASSIRGPAYEQYF
NA,NA,TRBV6-6,TRBJ1-1,TGTGCCAGCAAGGAGGGAGGGGGTGAAGCTTTCTTT,CASKEGGGEAFF
NA,NA,TRBV6-5,TRBJ2-7,TGTGCCAGCACCGGGCCCCCCGGGGTTTACGAGCAGTACTTC,CASTGPPGVYEQYF
NA,NA,TRBV4-2,TRBJ1-2,TGTGCCAGCAGCCAAGAAAGCGTCCAGAGTGGCTACACCTTC,CASSQESVQSGYTF
NA,NA,TRBV12-3/TRBV12-4,TRBJ1-1,TGTGCCAGCAGAACAGGGTCAACCGGAGCTTTCTTT,CASRTGSTGAFF
TRBD1,NA,TRBV3-1/TRBV3-2,TRBJ1-2,TGTGCCAGCAGCCAAGCCCTGACAGGGGTTAACTATGGCTACACCTTC,CASSQALTGVNYGYTF
TRBD2,few,TRBV11-2,TRBJ2-7,TGTGCCAGCAGACACCCCGGGACTAGCTCCTACGAGCAGTACTTC,CASRHPGTSSYEQYF
NA,NA,TRBV5-6,TRBJ1-2,TGTGCCAGCAGCTTGGGGACGGGGGGCTATGGCTACACCTTC,CASSLGTGGYGYTF
NA,NA,TRBV10-2,TRBJ1-2,TGCGCCAGCAGTGAGATGGGAGTTAACTATGGCTACACCTTC,CASSEMGVNYGYTF
TRBD1,NA,TRBV15,TRBJ1-2,TGTGCCACCAGGAGAGGTGAGGGACAGAGCCTCTTTGGCTACACCTTC,CATRRGEGQSLFGYTF
TRBD2,NA,TRBV4-3,TRBJ2-2,TGCGCCAGCAGCCCCGGGACTAGCGACACCGGGGAGCTGTTTTTT,CASSPGTSDTGELFF
NA,NA,TRBV21-1,TRBJ1-5,TGTGCCAGCCCCAGACGGCTTCCCAATCAGCCCCAGCATTTT,CASPRRLPNQPQHF
TRBD1,NA,TRBV6-5,TRBJ1-6,TGTGCCAGCAGACGGACAGGGGGCAATTTTTCACCCCTCCACTTT,CASRRTGGNFSPLHF
NA,NA,TRBV28,TRBJ1-6,TGTGCCAGCAGGCGATTCGGGGTGGAGAATTCACCCCTCCACTTT,CASRRFGVENSPLHF
NA,few,TRBV4-1,TRBJ1-3,TGCGCCAGCAGCCAAAGATGGCAGGAAGGGATGGGGAACACCATATATTTT,CASSQRWQEGMGNTIYF
NA,NA,TRBV9,TRBJ1-4,TGTGCCAGCAGCGTAGGTCTTGCTAATGAAAAACTGTTTTTT,CASSVGLANEKLFF
TRBD1,NA,TRBV29-1,TRBJ2-6,TGCAGCGTCGCGACAGGGATGGGCTCTGGGGCCAACGTCCTGACTTTC,CSVATGMGSGANVLTF
TRBD1,NA,TRBV3-1/TRBV3-2,TRBJ2-7,TGTGCCAGCAGCCACAGACAGGGTACCTACGAGCAGTACTTC,CASSHRQGTYEQYF
NA,NA,TRBV27,TRBJ1-2,TGTGCCAGCAGCTTTGCCCGGTCAGACTACTATGGCTACACCTTC,CASSFARSDYYGYTF
TRBD2,NA,TRBV5-1,TRBJ2-3,TGCGCCAGCAGCTTGGGACTAGCCATCGCAGATACGCAGTATTTT,CASSLGLAIADTQYF
NA,NA,TRBV7-2,TRBJ2-2,TGTGCCAGCAGCTTAGCGGGGCTAATGAACACCGGGGAGCTGTTTTTT,CASSLAGLMNTGELFF
NA,NA,TRBV11-2,TRBJ2-7,TGTGCCAGCAGCCTACTTTCAGCCGAGCAGTACTTC,CASSLLSAEQYF
NA,NA,TRBV10-3,TRBJ2-1,TGTGCGCACGACCAGGGGGGGTCCCCGGGCAATGAGCAGTTCTTC,CAHDQGGSPGNEQFF
NA,NA,TRBV14,TRBJ2-7,TGTGCCAGCAGCCAAGATCTGAATTCCTACGAGCAGTACTTC,CASSQDLNSYEQYF
TRBD1,NA,TRBV19,TRBJ1-5,TGTGCCAGTAGTACTAAGGGACAGTTACTTAATCAGCCCCAGCATTTT,CASSTKGQLLNQPQHF